This T cell receptor beta chain was captured in a study of metastatic and nonmetastatic thyroid tumors. Whole-study findings and limits: Benign nodules were reported to have significantly lower TCR beta diversity than malignant thyroid tumors, in blood and tumor.

Among the patients, none had received any treatment before thyroid surgery. Concerning this clone itself: The antigen remains undetermined. A read error may be the cause here, since a much bigger clone is one base away.

Using MiXCR, TCRdb reanalyzed the PCR reads. Among tens of thousands of clones listed, over 12% were seen once. This CDR3 spans 14 amino acids. Germline V gene sequence: CDR1 SGDLS, CDR2 YYNGEE. The V gene lost 4 bases and the J gene lost 2 bases, with 12 bases spanning the gap. The TCR was taken from a male donor with papillary thyroid cancer or a benign thyroid nodule (not recorded which). Some clones in this sample may be carry-over from other donors' samples. Sequencing input: blood. This chain links TRBV9 with TRBJ2-5, with D perhaps matching TRBD2 (5 bases). The CDR3, as DNA: TGTGCCAGCAGCAAAGCGGTTTATCAAGAGACCCAGTACTTC. This translates into CASSKAVYQETQYF.